This T cell receptor (beta chain) was observed in a study of response to subunit inactivated influenza vaccine. Study-wide results and caveats: Researchers suggested that each seasonal influenza vaccination recruits few new T cells.

TCRdb reprocessed the RT-PCR reads via MiXCR and lists one record per CDR3 protein. The sample lists about 170,000 distinct CDR3 sequences, approximately 11% occurring once. A note on this clonotype: Its antigen is still unknown.

This clonotype was obtained from a man aged 45 to 75 who received an inactivated influenza vaccine. The sequencing used CD8+ T cells sorted from PBMCs, collected less than 25 months after vaccination.

The CDR3 protein is CASSPTGGAGTDTQYF. DNA of the CDR3: TGTGCCAGCAGCCCAACAGGGGGCGCGGGCACAGATACGCAGTATTTT. V gene TRBV7-6 combines with J gene TRBJ2-3; 9 nucleotides line up with TRBD1. The CDR3 spans 16 residues. Germline V gives CDR1 SGHVS, CDR2 FNYEAQ. With 5 bases clipped from V and 1 base from J, the junction kept 7 bases outside the gene matches.